Each of the 26 T cell receptor beta chains below was sequenced from the same sample in a study of relationships among human T cell subsets. The T cell receptor alpha and beta CDR3 regions were amplified from mRNA by semiquantitative ARM-PCR. Exponential amplification used communal superprimers after tagged nested gene-specific primers in ARM-PCR. TCRdb analysed the multiplex PCR reads with MiXCR anew, one entry per CDR3 protein. This sample has some 14,000 distinct CDR3 sequences, with less than 65% found just once. Regulatory T cells were selected from positively selected CD4+ cells using anti-CD25 beads. The sample was Tregs sorted from blood. All receptors derive from a middle-aged man in good health.

Concerning this clonotype: The junction shows a germline mismatch at one end, possibly a read error. The chain recombines TRBV5-4 with TRBJ2-7; D might be TRBD2 (5 bases). Germline lookup yields CDR1 SGHNT and CDR2 YYREEE (reference sequence). The CDR3 runs 13 residues. CDR3 nucleotides: TGCGCCAGCAGCTTGGAGGCCCGTGGAGAGCAGTACTTC. Encoded protein: CASSLEARGEQYF.

The chain combines TRBV19 with TRBJ2-1, with D possibly being TRBD2 (5 bases). CDR1 LNHDA and CDR2 SQIVND come from the germline V gene (reference sequence). This CDR3 region has 13 residues. Between the trimmed V and J ends, which lost 10 bases and 5 bases, there was a span of 15 bases. The CDR3 loop is CAKPRLLHNEQFF. The CDR3 coding sequence is TGTGCCAAGCCGAGACTACTTCACAATGAGCAGTTCTTC.

The V and J genes are TRBV5-1 and TRBJ2-5, with TRBD2 matching 7 bases. The CDR3 sequence is 16 residues long. V was pared by 0 bases and J by 1 base, with 6 bases of the junction left unmatched. CDR1 and CDR2 from the germline V gene are SGHRS and YFSETQ. DNA of the CDR3: TGCGCCAGCAGCTTGGGAGCGGGGAGATCCCAAGAGACCCAGTACTTC. Translated: CASSLGAGRSQETQYF. Drawing the rest from reference TRBV5-1 and TRBJ2-5, the complete variable domain is KAGVTQTPRYLIKTRGQQVTLSCSPISGHRSVSWYQQTPGQGLQFLFEYFSETQRNKGNFPGRFSGRQFSNSRSEMNVSTLELGDSALYLCASSLGAGRSQETQYFGPGTRLLVL.

This sequence joins TRBV4-1 and TRBJ1-1; D gene ambiguous. V gave up 8 bases and J gave up 0 bases, with 10 bases separating them. The CDR3 consists of 13 residues. Germline CDR1 MGHRA, CDR2 YSYEKL. The CDR3 region is CASRPRLNTEAFF. Written as DNA, the CDR3 is TGCGCCAGCCGCCCTCGACTGAACACTGAAGCTTTCTTT.

This clonotype has just a few counts. The rearrangement links TRBV11-2 to TRBJ2-3; tentatively, D is TRBD1 or TRBD2 (5 bases each). Trimming left V 6 bases short and J 5 bases short, with 18 bases between. The CDR3 loop spans 15 amino acids. CDR1 is SGHAT and CDR2 is FQNNGV in the germline V gene. CDR3 sequence: CASRRPGPLGDTQYF. CDR3 DNA sequence: TGTGCCAGCAGGAGGCCGGGACCCCTGGGAGATACGCAGTATTTT.

The V gene is TRBV28, the J gene TRBJ2-1, with 12 bases identical to TRBD2. The J segment lost 1 base and the V segment lost 5 bases, leaving 6 bases of the junction unmatched. This CDR3 has 17 residues. Germline-derived CDR1 and CDR2 are MDHEN and SYDVKM. The CDR3 DNA reads TGTGCCAGCAGTCCAGGGACTAGCGGGTATTCCTACAATGAGCAGTTCTTC. Protein sequence: CASSPGTSGYSYNEQFF.

This rearrangement joins TRBV28 to TRBJ1-2; 7 bases fit TRBD1. V shed 6 bases and J 2 bases; nucleotides not matched to a gene: 6. This CDR3 is 14 amino acids long. The germline gives CDR1 MDHEN, CDR2 SYDVKM. The CDR3 loop is CASRSGGGNYGYTF. The CDR3 bases are TGTGCCAGCAGGTCAGGGGGTGGGAACTATGGCTACACCTTC.

This clonotype was counted only a few times. The chain recombines TRBV29-1 with TRBJ2-7; 9 bases agree with TRBD2. Germline loops: CDR1 SQVTM, CDR2 ANQGSEA. The CDR3 has 15 amino acids. Unmatched junction bases numbered 11, after V lost 4 bases and J lost 4 bases. The CDR3 loop is CSVARWVAGAYEQYF. DNA of the CDR3: TGCAGCGTTGCAAGATGGGTAGCGGGAGCTTACGAGCAGTACTTC.

This clonotype was counted a few times. The chain uses TRBV10-2 and TRBJ1-1, with D uncertain. CDR1 WSHSY and CDR2 SAAADI come from the germline V gene. Trimming took 3 bases from V and 1 from J, leaving 3 bases between them. The CDR3 loop spans 12 amino acids. CDR3 loop: CASSEGNTEAFF. The CDR3, as DNA: TGCGCCAGCAGTGAAGGGAACACTGAAGCTTTCTTT.

The genes are TRBV7-9 and TRBJ1-1; D not certain. The V gene lost 2 bases and the J gene lost 3 bases, with 7 bases spanning the gap. The CDR3 is 13 residues long. CDR1 is SEHNR, CDR2 FQNEAQ, per germline (reference sequence). The CDR3 is CASSLSPDTEAFF. The CDR3 DNA reads TGTGCCAGCAGCTTAAGTCCGGACACTGAAGCTTTCTTT.

CDR3 loop: CASSPQLAGGNNEQFF. The CDR3 region has the DNA TGTGCCAGCAGTCCACAACTAGCGGGGGGTAACAATGAGCAGTTCTTC. This chain uses TRBV28 with TRBJ2-1; TRBD2 agrees at 12 bases. This CDR3 contains 16 residues. The J segment lost 5 bases and the V segment lost 5 bases, leaving 7 bases of the junction unmatched. In germline, CDR1 is MDHEN, CDR2 SYDVKM.

This chain links TRBV28 with TRBJ2-1; 8 nucleotides match TRBD2. The J segment lost 10 bases and the V segment lost 3 bases, leaving 11 bases of the junction unmatched. Germline V gene sequence: CDR1 MDHEN, CDR2 SYDVKM. The CDR3 loop spans 15 amino acids. The CDR3 bases are TGTGCCAGCAGTTTGGGGACTAGGCTCGTAAGGGAGCAGTTCTTC. Translated: CASSLGTRLVREQFF.

The chain joins TRBV11-2 to TRBJ1-5; D gene unclear. The length of the CDR3 is 14 residues. Trimming removed 5 bases at V and 0 bases at J, with 8 bases between. Germline CDR1 is SGHAT and CDR2 is FQNNGV. The CDR3 protein is CASSLSDSNQPQHF. The CDR3, as DNA: TGTGCCAGCAGCCTCTCCGATAGCAATCAGCCCCAGCATTTT.

This clonotype has a single count. The chain joins TRBV14 to TRBJ2-7, with a possible D match to TRBD1 (6 bases). The germline V and J ends were trimmed by 3 bases and 7 bases, with 16 bases remaining between them. The CDR3 extends over 14 amino acids. Germline V lookup: CDR1 SGHDN, CDR2 FVKESK. DNA of the CDR3: TGTGCCAGCAGCCACGACAGGTTAAGTGGAGAGCAGTACTTC. Protein sequence: CASSHDRLSGEQYF.

About this clonotype itself: The junction departs from the called germline gene at one end, perhaps through a read error. The gene calls are TRBV14 and TRBJ1-5; the D is unclear. Germline assignment: CDR1 SGHDN and CDR2 FVKESK. This CDR3 spans 13 amino acids. The CDR3 coding sequence is TGTGCCAGCAGTCAAGAAGCCACGGGGCCCCAGCATTTT. Amino acid sequence: CASSQEATGPQHF.

The J gene is TRBJ1-1, the V gene TRBV28, with D hard to call. The CDR3 runs 13 residues. The V gene's germline CDR1 is MDHEN and CDR2 SYDVKM. Trimming left V 7 bases short and J 5 bases short, with 14 bases between. The CDR3 nucleotides read TGTGCCAGCACGGACCCTATGAGGACTGAAGCTTTCTTT. It codes for CASTDPMRTEAFF.

This sequence joins TRBV20-1 and TRBJ2-5, with TRBD2 matching over 7 bases. Germline CDR1 DFQATT, CDR2 SNEGSKA (reference sequence). The CDR3 length is 14 residues. V shed 3 bases and J 1 base; nucleotides not matched to a gene: 5. Written as DNA, the CDR3 is TGCAGTGCTAGTGGGCGGGGGAGCCAAGAGACCCAGTACTTC. Translated: CSASGRGSQETQYF.

The rearrangement uses TRBV11-2 and TRBJ2-3; 9 bases are a match to TRBD1. The CDR3 contains 16 residues. The ends lost 3 bases at V and 6 bases at J; junction bases unmatched: 10. Germline loops: CDR1 SGHAT, CDR2 FQNNGV. The DNA of the CDR3 is TGTGCCAGCAGCTTGCTCCGGGACAGGGTCCGGGATACGCAGTATTTT. It encodes CASSLLRDRVRDTQYF.

This clonotype was found a few times. The chain carries TRBV20-1 and TRBJ1-1; D remains ambiguous. The CDR3 covers 11 residues. V lost 5 bases, J lost 2 bases, and 6 bases lay in between. CDR1 is DFQATT and CDR2 is SNEGSKA in the germline V gene (reference sequence). In DNA, the CDR3 is TGCAGTGCTGGGAGTAACACTGAAGCTTTCTTT. This translates into CSAGSNTEAFF.

V gene TRBV30 combines with J gene TRBJ2-1, with 8 bases aligning to TRBD2. The V segment lost 4 bases and the J segment 2 bases; nucleotides outside the gene matches: 7. In germline, CDR1 is GTSNPN, CDR2 SVGIG (reference sequence). This CDR3 has 15 amino acids. CDR3 region: CAWNARLATYNEQFF. Here the CDR3 DNA reads TGTGCCTGGAATGCAAGACTAGCGACCTACAATGAGCAGTTCTTC.

The chain uses TRBV20-1 and TRBJ2-1; D is unresolved. The closer fit of TRBJ2-5 to the DNA end suggests the J call may be wrong. The germline gives CDR1 DFQATT, CDR2 SNEGSKA (reference sequence). This CDR3 is 14 amino acids long. Here the CDR3 reads CSASNRRQAETQYF. The CDR3 DNA follows: TGCAGTGCTAGCAACCGGAGACAAGCAGAGACCCAGTACTTC.

The CDR3 sequence: CASSLGSVANYGYTF. The CDR3 nucleotides are TGTGCCAGCAGCTTAGGATCGGTTGCTAACTATGGCTACACCTTC. J is TRBJ1-2 and V is TRBV11-2, with no clear D. The V end lost 1 base, the J end lost 0 bases, and 9 bases lay between the germline ends. Per germline, CDR1 SGHAT and CDR2 FQNNGV. This CDR3 region has 15 residues.

The V and J genes are TRBV11-2 and TRBJ2-1, with 12 nucleotides matching TRBD2. CDR3 size: 15 residues. Germline V CDR1 and CDR2: SGHAT, FQNNGV. Unmatched junction bases numbered 2, after V lost 3 bases and J lost 5 bases. DNA for the CDR3: TGTGCCAGCAGCTTTAGACTAGCGGGAGACAATGAGCAGTTCTTC. Protein product: CASSFRLAGDNEQFF.

This clonotype was counted only a few times. The chain carries TRBV5-5 and TRBJ1-5; possible D gene TRBD1, 5 bases. The CDR3 is made up of 15 amino acids. Germline-derived CDR1 and CDR2 are SGHKS and YYEKEE (reference sequence). V gave up 2 bases and J gave up 8 bases, with 17 bases separating them. CDR3 in amino acids: CASSLGGQGFEPQHF. The CDR3 region has the DNA TGTGCCAGCAGCTTAGGTGGGCAGGGTTTTGAGCCCCAGCATTTT.

This clonotype was observed a single time. The chain has TRBV12-3 or TRBV12-4 and TRBJ2-1; tentatively, D is TRBD2 (5 bases). V was shortened by 10 bases and J by 4 bases, with 11 bases between the two germline ends. This CDR3 is 12 amino acids long. Here the CDR3 DNA reads TGTGCCATCGGAGGAGGTTACAATGAGCAGTTCTTC. It specifies CAIGGGYNEQFF.

The chain combines TRBV12-3 or TRBV12-4 with TRBJ2-1; the D gene is possibly TRBD2 (5 bases). V lost 8 bases and J lost 6, with 11 bases in between. The CDR3 extends over 12 amino acids. The CDR3 protein is CASHSATNEQFF. The CDR3 nucleotides read TGTGCCAGCCATAGCGCAACCAATGAGCAGTTCTTC.